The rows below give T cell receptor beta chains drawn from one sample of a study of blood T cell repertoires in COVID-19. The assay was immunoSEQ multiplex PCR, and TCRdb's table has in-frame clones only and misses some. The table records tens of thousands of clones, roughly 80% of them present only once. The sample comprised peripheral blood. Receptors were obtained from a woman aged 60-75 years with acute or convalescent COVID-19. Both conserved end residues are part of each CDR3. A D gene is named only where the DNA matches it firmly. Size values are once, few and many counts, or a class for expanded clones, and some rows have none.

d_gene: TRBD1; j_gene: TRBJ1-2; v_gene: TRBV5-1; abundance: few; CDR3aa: CASSLERQGLGYGYTF; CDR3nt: TGCGCCAGCAGCTTGGAAAGACAGGGTCTCGGCTATGGCTACACCTTC
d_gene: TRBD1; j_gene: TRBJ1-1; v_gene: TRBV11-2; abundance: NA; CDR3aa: CASSLRAGGTEAFF; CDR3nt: TGTGCCAGCAGCTTACGGGCAGGGGGAACTGAAGCTTTCTTT
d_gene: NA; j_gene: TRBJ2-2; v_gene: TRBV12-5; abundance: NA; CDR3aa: CASGLARDSLNTGELFF; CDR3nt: TGTGCTAGTGGTTTGGCCCGGGACTCCCTGAACACCGGGGAGCTGTTTTTT
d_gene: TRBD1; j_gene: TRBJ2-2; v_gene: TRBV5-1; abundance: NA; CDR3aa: CASSLPGGIAGELFF; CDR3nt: TGCGCCAGCAGCTTGCCAGGGGGCATAGCCGGGGAGCTGTTTTTT
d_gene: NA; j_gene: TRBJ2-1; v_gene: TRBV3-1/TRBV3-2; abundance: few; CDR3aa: CASSQEGGAWSEQFF; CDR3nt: TGTGCCAGCAGCCAAGAAGGGGGGGCCTGGAGTGAGCAGTTCTTC
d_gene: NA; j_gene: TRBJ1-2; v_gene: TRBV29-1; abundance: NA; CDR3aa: CSVEELTGNYGYTF; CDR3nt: TGCAGCGTTGAAGAACTAACAGGGAACTATGGCTACACCTTC
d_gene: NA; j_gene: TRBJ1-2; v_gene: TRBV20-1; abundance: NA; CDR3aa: CSASFGTSSYGYTF; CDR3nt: TGCAGTGCTAGTTTCGGGACTTCCTCTTATGGCTACACCTTC
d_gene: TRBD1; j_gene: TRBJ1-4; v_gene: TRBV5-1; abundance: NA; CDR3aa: CASSPQGQPLEKLFF; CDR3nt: TGCGCCAGCAGCCCCCAGGGACAGCCCCTTGAAAAACTGTTTTTT
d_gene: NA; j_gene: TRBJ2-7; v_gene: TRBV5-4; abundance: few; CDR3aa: CASSRPDTSYEQYF; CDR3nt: TGTGCCAGCAGCCGACCGGACACGTCCTACGAGCAGTACTTC
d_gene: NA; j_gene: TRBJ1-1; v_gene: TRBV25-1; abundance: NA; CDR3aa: CASSEWKASGVTEAFF; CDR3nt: TGTGCCAGCAGTGAATGGAAAGCGTCGGGGGTCACTGAAGCTTTCTTT
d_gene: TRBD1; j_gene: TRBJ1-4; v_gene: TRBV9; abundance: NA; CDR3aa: CASSGTGGANEKLFF; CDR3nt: TGTGCCAGCAGCGGAACAGGGGGGGCTAATGAAAAACTGTTTTTT
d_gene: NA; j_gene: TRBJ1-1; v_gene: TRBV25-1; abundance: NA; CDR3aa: CASSEIVSTEAFF; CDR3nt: TGTGCCAGCAGTGAAATAGTGAGCACTGAAGCTTTCTTT
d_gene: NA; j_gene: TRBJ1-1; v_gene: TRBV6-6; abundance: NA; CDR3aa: CASSYGGSSGAFF; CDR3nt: TGTGCCAGCAGTTACGGTGGGAGCAGCGGGGCTTTCTTT
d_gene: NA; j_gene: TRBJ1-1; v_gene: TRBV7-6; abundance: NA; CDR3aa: CASSSLKWAFF; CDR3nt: TGTGCCAGCAGCTCTCTAAAGTGGGCTTTCTTT
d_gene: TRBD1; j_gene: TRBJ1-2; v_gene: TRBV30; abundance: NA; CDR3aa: CAWSLTGTGNGYTF; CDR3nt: TGTGCCTGGAGCCTCACCGGGACAGGGAATGGCTACACCTTC
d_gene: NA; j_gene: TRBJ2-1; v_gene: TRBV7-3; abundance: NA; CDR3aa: CASSLLGGNEQFF; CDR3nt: TGTGCCAGCAGCCTACTAGGGGGTAATGAGCAGTTCTTC